Following are 19 T cell receptor beta chains from one sample sequenced in a study of PD-1 blockade in classical Hodgkin lymphoma. Following autologous stem cell transplantation, relapse occurred in every patient, and exposure to brentuximab vedotin varied. The data were produced by immunoSEQ multiplex PCR, yet TCRdb's version contains in-frame clones alone and is incomplete. Among about 94,000 clones listed, approximately 92% were seen once. Source: peripheral blood mononuclear cells (PBMCs), taken before the second cycle of nivolumab. All receptors derive from a human donor with classical Hodgkin lymphoma.

This clone is a singleton in its sample. J is TRBJ2-7 and V is TRBV28; D might be TRBD1 (6 bases). Deletions cut 4 bases from V and 6 bases from J, with 19 bases between. The CDR3 length is 15 residues. The germline V gene encodes CDR1 MDHEN and CDR2 SYDVKM. Here the CDR3 DNA reads TGTGCCAGCAGTTCCCCCTTGGACAGTATCGGCGAGCAGTACTTC. Translating it yields CASSSPLDSIGEQYF.

V usage is TRBV30 and J usage is TRBJ2-1; TRBD2 matches 9 bases. The CDR3 is made up of 13 amino acids. The germline gives CDR1 GTSNPN, CDR2 SVGIG (reference sequence). J was trimmed by 3 bases and V by 5 bases; bases with no gene match: 2. CDR3 protein: CAWGGRGYNEQFF. For the CDR3, the DNA is TGTGCCTGGGGCGGGAGGGGCTACAATGAGCAGTTCTTC.

This clone was detected only a few times. The chain uses TRBV28 and TRBJ1-5; TRBD1 matches 8 bases. The CDR3 runs 16 residues. V lost 6 bases and J lost 1; bases outside the gene matches: 8. Germline CDR1 MDHEN, CDR2 SYDVKM. The CDR3 region is CASRSRGRGSNQPQHF. The CDR3 DNA reads as TGTGCCAGCAGATCCAGGGGGCGCGGCAGCAATCAGCCCCAGCATTTT. Full variable domain (rest looked up from reference TRBV28 and TRBJ1-5): DVKVTQSSRYLVKRTGEKVFLECVQDMDHENMFWYRQDPGLGLRLIYFSYDVKMKEKGDIPEGYSVSREKKERFSLILESASTNQTSMYLCASRSRGRGSNQPQHFGDGTRLSIL.

This chain connects TRBV9 to TRBJ2-1; 7 bases line up with TRBD2. The germline gives CDR1 SGDLS, CDR2 YYNGEE. The CDR3 is 14 amino acids. V shed 2 bases, J shed 10 bases, and the junction held 9 bases outside the gene matches. The CDR3 region has the DNA TGTGCCAGCAGCGTTGGGGGGGAGCACGGCGAGCAGTTCTTC. Translation gives CASSVGGEHGEQFF.

This chain connects TRBV15 to TRBJ2-1; TRBD1 aligns across 8 bases. The CDR3 length is 16 residues. Germline V gene data show CDR1 as LNHNV and CDR2 as YYDKDF (reference sequence). The trim removed 8 bases at V and 4 bases at J, leaving 13 bases unmatched. The CDR3 DNA sequence: TGTGCCACCGGGACTCAGGGGGCCCTCCGGTACAATGAGCAGTTCTTC. Translated, it gives CATGTQGALRYNEQFF. The full variable domain, with the rest looked up from reference TRBV15 and TRBJ2-1, is DAMVIQNPRYQVTQFGKPVTLSCSQTLNHNVMYWYQQKSSQAPKLLFHYYDKDFNNEADTPDNFQSRRPNTSFCFLDIRSPGLGDTAMYLCATGTQGALRYNEQFFGPGTRLTVL.

The chain links TRBV5-4 to TRBJ2-1; 8 nucleotides align to TRBD2. Per germline, CDR1 SGHNT and CDR2 YYREEE (reference sequence). The V segment lost 0 bases and the J segment 6 bases; nucleotides outside the gene matches: 5. CDR3 length equals 15 residues. CDR3 in amino acids: CASSLVSSGSNEQFF. The CDR3 bases are TGTGCCAGCAGCTTGGTGTCTAGCGGGTCCAATGAGCAGTTCTTC.

The chain carries TRBV4-1 and TRBJ1-2, with 7 positions matching TRBD1. J gave up 0 bases and V 0 bases, and 10 bases lay outside the gene matches. CDR3 length: 18 residues. Germline CDR1 and CDR2: MGHRA and YSYEKL. CDR3: CASSQDRRRGKTNYGYTF. As DNA, the CDR3 is TGCGCCAGCAGCCAAGATCGTCGCAGGGGGAAAACTAACTATGGCTACACCTTC.

This chain joins TRBV5-1 and TRBJ1-1, with D hard to call. Germline values: CDR1 SGHRS, CDR2 YFSETQ. The CDR3 length is 14 residues. Trimming shortened V by 2 bases and J by 8 bases, and 16 bases separated the two germline ends. CDR3: CASSFSRAGQEAFF. The CDR3 DNA reads as TGCGCCAGCAGCTTCTCTCGGGCAGGCCAAGAAGCTTTCTTT. The full variable domain, completed using reference TRBV5-1 and TRBJ1-1, is KAGVTQTPRYLIKTRGQQVTLSCSPISGHRSVSWYQQTPGQGLQFLFEYFSETQRNKGNFPGRFSGRQFSNSRSEMNVSTLELGDSALYLCASSFSRAGQEAFFGQGTRLTVV.

This rearrangement joins TRBV29-1 to TRBJ2-1; 8 bases map to TRBD2. The germline V gene has CDR1 SQVTM and CDR2 ANQGSEA. CDR3 size: 13 residues. V was pared by 7 bases and J by 0 bases, with 2 bases of the junction left unmatched. The DNA of the CDR3 is TGCAGCGGACGGGGGGGCTCCTACAATGAGCAGTTCTTC. It yields the protein CSGRGGSYNEQFF.

The rearrangement uses TRBV6-1 and TRBJ2-3, with D possibly being TRBD2 (6 bases). The V gene's germline CDR1 is MNHNS and CDR2 SASEGT. V lost 5 bases to trimming and J lost 3 bases, with 15 bases between them. The CDR3 is 15 residues long. CDR3 amino acids: CASSPLGGATDTQYF. In DNA, the CDR3 is TGTGCCAGCAGTCCATTAGGAGGGGCTACAGATACGCAGTATTTT.

The chain joins TRBV28 to TRBJ2-7; D is uncertain. The germline V and J ends were trimmed by 3 bases and 0 bases, with 6 bases remaining between them. CDR3 length: 13 amino acids. The V gene's germline CDR1 is MDHEN and CDR2 SYDVKM. In nucleotides, the CDR3 is TGTGCCAGCAGTTTCATCAGCTCCTACGAGCAGTACTTC. Amino acids: CASSFISSYEQYF.

This chain uses TRBV9 with TRBJ2-2; unclear D gene. This CDR3 comprises 16 residues. V lost 1 base and J 0 bases, leaving 10 bases between the germline ends. Germline V gives CDR1 SGDLS, CDR2 YYNGEE. CDR3 in amino acids: CASSVSPGTNTGELFF. The CDR3, as DNA: TGTGCCAGCAGCGTATCCCCAGGTACGAACACCGGGGAGCTGTTTTTT.

The chain carries TRBV11-2 and TRBJ2-5, with 7 bases lining up with TRBD1. The CDR3 spans 16 residues. From germline, CDR1 is SGHAT and CDR2 FQNNGV. With 3 bases clipped from V and 3 bases from J, the junction kept 10 bases outside the gene matches. CDR3 nucleotides: TGTGCCAGCAGCTTCCAAGGACAGGCGGATAAAGAGACCCAGTACTTC. It codes for CASSFQGQADKETQYF.

This clone has just a few counts. This sequence joins TRBV10-3 and TRBJ1-4; D ambiguous. The CDR3 runs 13 residues. Trimming removed 2 bases from V and 6 bases from J, with 7 bases in between. Germline CDR1 reads ENHRY; CDR2 reads SYGVKD. This CDR3 reads CAISEMSDEKLFF. The CDR3 nucleotides read TGTGCCATCAGTGAGATGTCAGATGAAAAACTGTTTTTT.

The chain employs TRBV29-1 and TRBJ1-1; D is possibly TRBD1 (5 bases). CDR1 and CDR2 (germline): SQVTM, ANQGSEA. Between the trimmed V and J ends, which lost 4 bases and 1 base, there was a span of 13 bases. CDR3 length: 14 residues. CDR3 DNA sequence: TGCAGCGTTGCCTTACAGGCCCCGAACACTGAAGCTTTCTTT. This gives the protein CSVALQAPNTEAFF.

V usage is TRBV19 and J usage is TRBJ2-3, with D perhaps TRBD1 (6 bases). Germline CDR1 reads LNHDA; CDR2 reads SQIVND (reference sequence). Trimming removed 1 base at V and 5 bases at J, with 13 bases between. CDR3 length: 15 residues. The CDR3 loop is CASSIANQGIDTQYF. The CDR3 DNA sequence: TGTGCCAGTAGTATAGCCAACCAGGGGATAGATACGCAGTATTTT. Combining the CDR3 with reference TRBV19 and TRBJ2-3 gives the whole variable domain DGGITQSPKYLFRKEGQNVTLSCEQNLNHDAMYWYRQDPGQGLRLIYYSQIVNDFQKGDIAEGYSVSREKKESFPLTVTSAQKNPTAFYLCASSIANQGIDTQYFGPGTRLTVL.

The V call is TRBV28, the J call TRBJ1-4, with TRBD1 identical over 7 bases. This CDR3 has 15 amino acids. From germline, CDR1 is MDHEN and CDR2 SYDVKM. V lost 3 bases and J lost 6; bases outside the gene matches: 7. DNA of the CDR3: TGTGCCAGCAGTTTGCCGGGACAGCAGTATGAAAAACTGTTTTTT. This sequence encodes CASSLPGQQYEKLFF. The full variable domain, rest sourced from reference TRBV28 and TRBJ1-4, is DVKVTQSSRYLVKRTGEKVFLECVQDMDHENMFWYRQDPGLGLRLIYFSYDVKMKEKGDIPEGYSVSREKKERFSLILESASTNQTSMYLCASSLPGQQYEKLFFGSGTQLSVL.

The rearrangement uses TRBV5-1 and TRBJ2-5; a possible D gene is TRBD2 (7 bases). The CDR3 runs to 14 residues. Trimming stripped 6 bases from V and 2 bases from J, with 14 bases between. Looked up from germline, CDR1 is SGHRS and CDR2 is YFSETQ. The DNA of the CDR3 is TGCGCCAGCAACCACGGGGGGCCACAAGAGACCCAGTACTTC. This gives the protein CASNHGGPQETQYF.

The CDR3 region is CASSTLGQLSQYF. The CDR3 nucleotides are TGTGCCAGCAGTACCCTCGGACAGCTTTCGCAGTATTTT. The V and J genes are TRBV28 and TRBJ2-3; the D gene is possibly TRBD1 (6 bases). The CDR3 loop spans 13 amino acids. V lost 5 bases to trimming and J lost 10 bases, with 16 bases between them. The germline CDR1 and CDR2 sequences are MDHEN and SYDVKM.